The clone carrying this TCR beta chain was found a few times. The target antigen is unknown. The sample is drawn from a study of CD8 T cells in ankylosing spondylitis. General study findings and limits: Disease-linked clones were found to be CD8+ and relatively rare in peripheral blood. Clones linked to disease were reported to show significant enrichment in matched ankylosing spondylitis synovial fluid. About 8 highly homologous variants made up a TCR beta motif, and this motif appeared characteristic of ankylosing spondylitis blood.

The authors made TCR beta libraries by quantitative 5'-RACE with molecular barcodes. TCRdb re-called the 5' RACE reads through MiXCR, storing one row per CDR3 protein. The table shows some 840,000 distinct CDR3 sequences, with 12% occurring only once. Trimming took 6 bases from V and 5 from J; bases not matched to a gene: 4. Germline CDR1 reads SNHLY; CDR2 reads FYNNEI. CDR3 length equals 13 residues. The sample was blood, either unsorted or a sorted T cell fraction (not recorded which). This rearrangement joins TRBV2 to TRBJ2-5; 9 nucleotides match TRBD1. The sequence derives from a male donor with ankylosing spondylitis. For the CDR3, the DNA is TGTGCCAGCAGCGGACAGGGGATCGAGACCCAGTACTTC. Amino acid sequence: CASSGQGIETQYF.